This T cell receptor (beta chain) was identified in a study of Ad26.COV2.S vaccination and SARS-CoV-2 variants. General study points: It was found that vaccine and placebo recipients had similar non-spike TCR breadth.

Treatment described: 19 received Ad26.COV2.S at low or high dose, single or two shots; a few received placebo; per-sample allocation not given. Sample collection was performed on day 63 after the first vaccine or placebo injection. As to this clone: Its antigen is as yet unknown.

This table comes from immunoSEQ multiplex PCR, and its TCRdb copy is limited to in-frame clones, with some not included. This sample yields 350,000 to 450,000 clones, of which over 75% are seen a single time; about 3% belongs to the top ten. V lost 3 bases and J lost 4; bases outside the gene matches: 4. CDR3 length equals 15 residues. Germline CDR1 LNHDA, CDR2 SQIVND (reference sequence). This receptor was identified in a person between 18 and 60 years old who received the Ad26.COV2.S COVID-19 vaccine or a placebo. Sequencing used peripheral blood, obtained in a trial of Ad26.COV2.S vaccine versus placebo. The V and J genes are TRBV19 and TRBJ2-2, with 8 bases lining up with TRBD2. The CDR3 bases are TGTGCCAGTAGTATGCCCGGGGGGGGCACCGGGGAGCTGTTTTTT. Translating gives CASSMPGGGTGELFF.